This T cell receptor (beta chain) was observed in a study of T cell repertoires in cytomegalovirus infection. Turning to the study itself: In public TCR beta signatures, there were indications of both CMV infection and matching HLA type.

Details on this clonotype: The antigen is not known.

TCRdb passed the reads through MiXCR, listing each CDR3 protein once. Among 400,000 to 600,000 distinct CDR3 sequences listed, roughly 43% were seen once. Germline CDR1 is ENHRY and CDR2 is SYGVKD. With 7 bases removed from V and 2 bases from J, the gap between germline ends came to 15 bases. The CDR3 loop spans 14 amino acids. This TCR came from a human donor in good health (CMV status not recorded). Some clones in this sample may be carry-over from other donors' samples. This chain connects TRBV10-3 to TRBJ2-7, with D maybe TRBD2 (6 bases). Sequencing was performed on cultured PBMCs, taken from culture after CMV antigen stimulation. In DNA form, the CDR3 reads TGTGCCATCACCGGGACTTCATCTCCCTACGAGCAGTACTTC. It is translated as CAITGTSSPYEQYF.